The 26 T cell receptor beta chains below all came from one sample that was sequenced in a study of blood T cell repertoires in COVID-19. Profiling relied on immunoSEQ multiplex PCR, and the TCRdb table lists in-frame clones only, not all of them. The repertoire holds 170,000 or so clones, with about 86% as singletons. Sequencing used peripheral blood. These receptor sequences come from a man aged 50 to 59 with active or convalescent COVID-19.

V gene TRBV6-5 combines with J gene TRBJ1-3; TRBD1 might be the D (6 bases). The CDR3 length is 13 residues. Per germline, CDR1 MNHEY and CDR2 SVGAGI. Trimming shortened V by 6 bases and J by 7 bases, and 13 bases separated the two germline ends. CDR3 DNA sequence: TGTGCCAGCAGGAGAACAGGGAACAACACCATATATTTT. As protein: CASRRTGNNTIYF.

The chain recombines TRBV4-2 with TRBJ2-1; perhaps TRBD1 as D (5 bases). From germline, CDR1 is LGHNA and CDR2 YNFKEQ. V was cut by 0 bases and J by 4 bases, with 13 bases left in between. The CDR3 runs to 16 residues. The CDR3, as DNA: TGTGCCAGCAGCCAAGAAAGGGTCGGACAATACAATGAGCAGTTCTTC. This encodes CASSQERVGQYNEQFF.

V gene TRBV18 combines with J gene TRBJ1-6; 7 bases align to TRBD1. The CDR3 is 16 residues long. In germline, CDR1 is KGHSH, CDR2 LQKENI. The ends lost 0 bases at V and 9 bases at J; junction bases unmatched: 8. CDR3 sequence reads: CASSPPRRQGGSPLHF. For the CDR3, the DNA is TGTGCCAGCTCACCACCGAGGAGACAGGGCGGTTCACCCCTCCACTTT.

The rearrangement links TRBV4-2 to TRBJ2-7; 8 bases match TRBD2. The length of the CDR3 is 17 residues. The V gene's germline CDR1 is LGHNA and CDR2 YNFKEQ. The V segment lost 4 bases and the J segment 2 bases; nucleotides outside the gene matches: 13. The CDR3 bases are TGTGCCAGCAGCCGAAGACCCCTAGCGGGTCCCACCTACGAGCAGTACTTC. This sequence encodes CASSRRPLAGPTYEQYF.

This clone came up once. This chain uses TRBV5-1 with TRBJ1-2; the D is unclear. Germline V gene data show CDR1 as SGHRS and CDR2 as YFSETQ. Trimming stripped 3 bases from V and 6 bases from J, with 12 bases between. The CDR3 runs to 13 residues. This CDR3 is CASSYVPGDGYTF. CDR3 DNA sequence: TGCGCCAGCAGCTACGTACCGGGAGATGGCTACACCTTC.

V and J are TRBV9 and TRBJ2-5; D may be TRBD2 (6 bases). The CDR3 is 15 residues long. CDR1 is SGDLS and CDR2 is YYNGEE in the germline V gene. V was cut by 0 bases and J by 5 bases, with 14 bases left in between. CDR3 sequence reads: CASSVAGEPGETQYF. In DNA form, the CDR3 reads TGTGCCAGCAGCGTAGCGGGGGAACCCGGGGAGACCCAGTACTTC.

The chain recombines TRBV9 with TRBJ2-1; 9 bases are shared with TRBD2. Per the germline V gene, CDR1 is SGDLS and CDR2 is YYNGEE. After removal of 0 bases from V and 5 bases from J, the junction contained 6 bases not matched to a gene. The CDR3 length is 16 residues. The DNA for the CDR3 is TGTGCCAGCAGCGTAGTGGGTAGCGGGGGAAACAATGAGCAGTTCTTC. It yields the protein CASSVVGSGGNNEQFF.

The chain carries TRBV4-1 and TRBJ2-1; 8 bases agree with TRBD2. Germline V gene lookup returns CDR1 MGHRA and CDR2 YSYEKL. V was pared by 0 bases and J by 4 bases, with 5 bases of the junction left unmatched. The CDR3 has 16 amino acids. The CDR3: CASSQEPGLEYNEQFF. In nucleotides, the CDR3 is TGCGCCAGCAGCCAAGAACCGGGACTAGAATACAATGAGCAGTTCTTC.

This chain joins TRBV29-1 and TRBJ1-2; possible D gene TRBD1, 5 bases. Germline V gene sequence: CDR1 SQVTM, CDR2 ANQGSEA. CDR3 size: 14 residues. Trimming took off 2 bases at V and 5 bases at J, with 15 bases between the two ends. In DNA form, the CDR3 reads TGCAGCGTTGAAAGGGGCAGGGAAAGATATGGCTACACCTTC. Translating it yields CSVERGRERYGYTF.

This chain links TRBV7-6 with TRBJ2-3, with D possibly matching TRBD2 (6 bases). V was trimmed by 6 bases and J by 3 bases, leaving 22 bases between them. Germline V gene sequence: CDR1 SGHVS, CDR2 FNYEAQ. There are 17 residues in the CDR3. CDR3 sequence: CASRAGWRERATDTQYF. CDR3 DNA sequence: TGTGCCAGCAGGGCTGGATGGAGGGAGAGGGCTACAGATACGCAGTATTTT.

The V and J genes are TRBV7-3 and TRBJ2-3; D possibly corresponds to TRBD2 (5 bases). Looked up from germline, CDR1 is SGHTA and CDR2 is FQGTGA. The CDR3 extends over 14 amino acids. Trimming took off 5 bases at V and 3 bases at J, with 12 bases between the two ends. The CDR3 sequence: CASSPRESTDTQYF. The CDR3 coding sequence is TGTGCCAGCAGCCCTCGGGAATCTACAGATACGCAGTATTTT. Together with reference TRBV7-3 and TRBJ2-3, the CDR3 gives the full variable domain: GAGVSQTPSNKVTEKGKYVELRCDPISGHTALYWYRQSLGQGPEFLIYFQGTGAADDSGLPNDRFFAVRPEGSVSTLKIQRTERGDSAVYLCASSPRESTDTQYFGPGTRLTVL.

This clone has just a few counts. This chain links TRBV5-1 with TRBJ1-3, with no clear D. Looked up from germline, CDR1 is SGHRS and CDR2 is YFSETQ. The CDR3 is made up of 16 amino acids. V was clipped by 4 bases and J by 1 base, with 15 bases between them. The CDR3 reads CASSEIAPWSGNTIYF. The CDR3 DNA reads as TGCGCCAGCAGCGAGATCGCACCCTGGTCTGGAAACACCATATATTTT. Based on the CDR3 plus reference TRBV5-1 and TRBJ1-3, the full variable domain is KAGVTQTPRYLIKTRGQQVTLSCSPISGHRSVSWYQQTPGQGLQFLFEYFSETQRNKGNFPGRFSGRQFSNSRSEMNVSTLELGDSALYLCASSEIAPWSGNTIYFGEGSWLTVV.

The V call is TRBV9, the J call TRBJ2-1; the D is unclear. The CDR3 sequence is 16 residues long. Germline CDR1 SGDLS, CDR2 YYNGEE. V was trimmed by 0 bases and J by 0 bases, leaving 10 bases between them. The CDR3 nucleotides read TGTGCCAGCAGCGTAGACGGCGGCCTCTCCTACAATGAGCAGTTCTTC. Protein product: CASSVDGGLSYNEQFF.

The chain employs TRBV7-3 and TRBJ2-2; D not resolved. The CDR3 has 15 amino acids. The germline CDR1 and CDR2 sequences are SGHTA and FQGTGA. V lost 1 base, J lost 1 base, and 7 bases lay in between. In DNA, the CDR3 is TGTGCCAGCAGCTTAAGCCCGAGGAACACCGGGGAGCTGTTTTTT. Residues: CASSLSPRNTGELFF.

The chain joins TRBV4-1 to TRBJ1-2, with 8 nucleotides matching TRBD1. Germline V lookup: CDR1 MGHRA, CDR2 YSYEKL. The CDR3 covers 15 residues. The J segment lost 8 bases and the V segment lost 4 bases, leaving 12 bases of the junction unmatched. In nucleotides, the CDR3 is TGCGCCAGCAGCCTTCTACGGGACAGGCCTTCGGGCTACACCTTC. Protein sequence: CASSLLRDRPSGYTF.

This chain connects TRBV9 to TRBJ1-2; TRBD1 is a possible D gene (5 bases). Germline V gene sequence: CDR1 SGDLS, CDR2 YYNGEE. The CDR3 is 15 residues long. V was trimmed by 3 bases and J by 3 bases, leaving 15 bases between them. The CDR3, as DNA: TGTGCCAGCAGCGGAAACACAGGAACCTACTATGGCTACACCTTC. Protein sequence: CASSGNTGTYYGYTF.

The V call is TRBV7-3, the J call TRBJ2-2; TRBD1 matches 8 bases. The CDR3 loop spans 16 amino acids. Trimming took 4 bases from V and 7 from J; bases not matched to a gene: 11. The germline V gene encodes CDR1 SGHTA and CDR2 FQGTGA. The CDR3 loop is CASSSTGVKGVGELFF. The CDR3 DNA reads TGTGCCAGCAGCTCGACAGGGGTAAAGGGCGTCGGGGAGCTGTTTTTT.

To note about this clone: One end of the junction fails to match germline, which may point to a read error. The chain employs TRBV9 and TRBJ1-2, with 10 bases that match TRBD1. Germline V CDR1 and CDR2: SGDLS, YYNGEE. CDR3 length: 13 amino acids. The CDR3 region has the DNA TGTGCCAGCAGTGTAGGGACAGGGGACGGCTACACCTTC. Translated: CASSVGTGDGYTF.

The chain recombines TRBV13 with TRBJ1-5; the D is unclear. CDR3 length: 12 amino acids. V lost 2 bases, J lost 7 bases, and 6 bases lay in between. Germline V gives CDR1 PRHDT, CDR2 FYEKMQ (reference sequence). CDR3 sequence: CASSLNGQPQHF. The CDR3 DNA sequence: TGTGCCAGCAGCTTAAACGGGCAGCCCCAGCATTTT.

This chain uses TRBV7-3 with TRBJ1-5; D is unclear. The CDR3 is 16 residues long. Germline V gene sequence: CDR1 SGHTA, CDR2 FQGTGA. Trimming shortened V by 5 bases and J by 0 bases, and 14 bases separated the two germline ends. The CDR3 sequence: CASSRVPAHSNQPQHF. CDR3 in DNA: TGTGCCAGCAGCCGCGTTCCCGCTCATAGCAATCAGCCCCAGCATTTT.

This chain links TRBV4-3 with TRBJ1-1; possible D gene TRBD1, 5 bases. Germline V gene data show CDR1 as LGHNA and CDR2 as YSLEER. The CDR3 extends over 14 amino acids. V lost 1 base, J lost 1 base, and 7 bases lay in between. DNA of the CDR3: TGCGCCAGCAGCCAAGGACAGCCGAACACTGAAGCTTTCTTT. This codes for CASSQGQPNTEAFF.

CDR3 DNA sequence: TGCGCCAGCAGCTTGTATGACACAACCTACGAGCAGTACTTC. It encodes CASSLYDTTYEQYF. This chain uses TRBV5-1 with TRBJ2-7; no clear D gene. V was trimmed by 1 base and J by 2 bases, leaving 10 bases between them. The CDR3 contains 14 residues. The V gene's germline CDR1 is SGHRS and CDR2 YFSETQ.

This sequence joins TRBV5-1 and TRBJ2-5; 7 nucleotides match TRBD1. The germline V gene encodes CDR1 SGHRS and CDR2 YFSETQ. V lost 7 bases, J lost 1 base, and 4 bases stayed unmatched. CDR3 length equals 13 residues. The CDR3 reads CASGGQVQETQYF. The CDR3 DNA follows: TGCGCCAGCGGAGGACAGGTCCAAGAGACCCAGTACTTC.

The V gene is TRBV7-2, the J gene TRBJ2-1; D is possibly TRBD2 (6 bases). With 5 bases removed from V and 7 bases from J, the gap between germline ends came to 15 bases. This CDR3 has 14 amino acids. Germline CDR1 and CDR2: SGHTA and FQGNSA. Here the CDR3 DNA reads TGTGCCAGCAGCGTCGGAGGGCTCTGGAATGAGCAGTTCTTC. Translating it yields CASSVGGLWNEQFF.

The V gene is TRBV27, the J gene TRBJ1-6; TRBD1 agrees at 7 bases. V was clipped by 8 bases and J by 14 bases; unmatched bases: 12. CDR1 MNHEY and CDR2 SMNVEV come from the germline V gene (reference sequence). This CDR3 contains 13 residues. The CDR3, as DNA: TGTGCCAGCGGGGACAGAGGGACTTTGTCCCTCCACTTT. Its translation: CASGDRGTLSLHF.

The rearrangement uses TRBV2 and TRBJ2-5; 12 bases map to TRBD2. The CDR3 sequence is 18 residues long. With V trimmed by 4 bases and J by 1 base, 10 bases remained unmatched. Germline-derived CDR1 and CDR2 are SNHLY and FYNNEI. This CDR3 is CASSVGHTSGGTQETQYF. CDR3 coding DNA: TGTGCCAGCAGTGTGGGTCATACTAGCGGGGGGACCCAAGAGACCCAGTACTTC.